This is a list of T cell receptor beta chains from one sample in a study of CD8+ T cells in alopecia areata. Clones were sequenced by immunoSEQ multiplex PCR, and TCRdb holds only the in-frame ones, with some missing. The repertoire holds 100,000 to 120,000 clones, with 50% to 65% as singletons. The material was CD4+ T cells sorted from blood, obtained at week 24, from a patient treated with tofacitinib. The receptors were sampled from a human donor with alopecia areata. Each CDR3 is given with its conserved first and last residue. D genes are given only for firm matches.

cdr3_length | j_call | v_call | d_call | cdr3_aa | cdr3_nt
13 | TRBJ1-2 | TRBV2 | NA | CASSPQVLYGYTF | TGTGCCAGCAGTCCGCAGGTTCTTTATGGCTACACCTTC
12 | TRBJ2-7 | TRBV7-9 | NA | CATGGGPYEQYF | TGTGCCACCGGAGGGGGACCCTACGAGCAGTACTTC
10 | TRBJ2-5 | TRBV2 | NA | CASSLRSQYF | TGTGCCAGCAGTCTAAGGTCCCAGTACTTC
13 | TRBJ1-2 | TRBV25-1 | NA | CASSGGPSLGYTF | TGTGCCAGCAGTGGGGGACCTAGCCTTGGCTACACCTTC
16 | TRBJ1-3 | TRBV5-1 | NA | CASSPRGLNSGNTIYF | TGCGCCAGCAGCCCAAGGGGACTGAACTCTGGAAACACCATATATTTT
16 | TRBJ2-1 | TRBV15 | TRBD1 | CATSRLGQGAVNEQFF | TGTGCCACCAGCAGACTGGGACAGGGGGCGGTCAATGAGCAGTTCTTC
14 | TRBJ1-2 | TRBV30 | TRBD1 | CAWGRGQGAHGYTF | TGTGCCTGGGGACGGGGACAGGGGGCTCATGGCTACACCTTC
14 | TRBJ2-1 | TRBV2 | NA | CASMKGGVNNEQFF | TGTGCCAGCATGAAAGGGGGGGTAAACAATGAGCAGTTCTTC
14 | TRBJ1-1 | TRBV5-6 | NA | CASSLTLQNTEAFF | TGTGCCAGCAGCTTGACACTTCAGAACACTGAAGCTTTCTTT
16 | TRBJ2-7 | TRBV6-5 | NA | CASSYSTGPTHYEQYF | TGTGCCAGCAGTTACTCGACAGGCCCGACCCACTACGAGCAGTACTTC
12 | TRBJ1-2 | TRBV30 | NA | CAWTRAPGGYTF | TGTGCCTGGACCCGCGCCCCCGGGGGCTACACCTTC
15 | TRBJ1-6 | TRBV30 | NA | CAWSVVNSYNSPLHF | TGTGCCTGGAGTGTAGTAAACTCCTATAATTCACCCCTCCACTTT
14 | TRBJ2-3 | TRBV30 | TRBD2 | CAWGIAGRTDTQYF | TGTGCCTGGGGGATAGCGGGGCGCACAGATACGCAGTATTTT